This T cell receptor (beta chain) was sequenced for a study of T-cell memory formation after mild COVID-19. 5'RACE, which relied on constant-segment primers, yielded TCR alpha and TCR beta cDNA libraries carrying sample barcodes and UMIs. Via MiXCR, TCRdb re-called the 5' RACE reads, giving one row per CDR3 protein. The data show fewer than 650,000 distinct CDR3 sequences, less than 25% seen once. The CDR3 covers 15 residues. Germline values: CDR1 MNHEY, CDR2 SVGAGI. V lost 5 bases and J lost 1; bases outside the gene matches: 4. The sequence derives from an adult woman who had mild COVID-19 (a few samples of this study predate the infection). Cell type and time point are not known. This chain uses TRBV6-5 with TRBJ2-3, with TRBD1 matching over 9 bases. What was sequenced was PBMCs or a T cell subset sorted from them (not recorded which). CDR3 sequence: CASSTGQGRTDTQYF. DNA for the CDR3: TGTGCCAGCAGTACTGGACAGGGGCGCACAGATACGCAGTATTTT.